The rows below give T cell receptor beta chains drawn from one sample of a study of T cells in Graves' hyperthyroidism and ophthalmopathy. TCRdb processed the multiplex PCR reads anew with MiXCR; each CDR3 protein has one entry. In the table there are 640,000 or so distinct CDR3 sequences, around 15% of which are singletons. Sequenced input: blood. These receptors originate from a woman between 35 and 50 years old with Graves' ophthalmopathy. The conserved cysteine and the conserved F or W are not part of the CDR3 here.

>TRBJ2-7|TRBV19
ASSTRTSGSHEQY
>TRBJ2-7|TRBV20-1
SARPPTGDYEQY
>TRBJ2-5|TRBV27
ASSFVGSQETQY
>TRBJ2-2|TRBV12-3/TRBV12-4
ASSGQGTNTGELF
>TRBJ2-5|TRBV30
AWSSGAPETQY
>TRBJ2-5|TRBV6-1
ASRMGLAGVETQY
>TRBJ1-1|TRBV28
ASSFQGADEAF
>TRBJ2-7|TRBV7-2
ASSLNGGGILEQY
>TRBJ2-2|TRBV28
ASSPWTENTGELF
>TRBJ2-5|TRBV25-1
ATAPGLAGAETQY
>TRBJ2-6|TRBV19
ASSILASGANVLT
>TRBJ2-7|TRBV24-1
ATSVSAGGDYEQY
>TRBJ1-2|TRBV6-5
ASSYSVEGAVHGYT
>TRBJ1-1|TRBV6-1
ATIQSTEAF
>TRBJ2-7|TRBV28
ASSSTLRAGPNEQY
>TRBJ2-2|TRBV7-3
ASSLNPLGTGELF
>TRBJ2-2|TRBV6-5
ASSTRVTNTGELF
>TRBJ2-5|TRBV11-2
ASSASWAYRGETQY
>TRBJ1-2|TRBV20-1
SGFLRDRGEGYT
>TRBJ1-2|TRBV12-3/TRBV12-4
ASSFTGANYGYT
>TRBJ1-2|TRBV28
ASSLTGPDYGYT
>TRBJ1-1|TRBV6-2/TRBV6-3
ASSYMGRAF
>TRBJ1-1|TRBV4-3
ASSQDSGHSNTEAF
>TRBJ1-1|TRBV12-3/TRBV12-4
ASSWSRRETEAF
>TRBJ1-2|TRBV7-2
ASSRRGFQSYGYT
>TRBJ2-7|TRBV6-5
ASSYVATGSYEQY
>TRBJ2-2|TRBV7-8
AQGLAGELF
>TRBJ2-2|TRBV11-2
ASSSSTGWATGELF
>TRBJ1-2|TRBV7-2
ASSLYSGNYGYT
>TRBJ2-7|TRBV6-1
ASSTGSYEQY
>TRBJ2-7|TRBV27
ARRKLAGGPTTYEQY
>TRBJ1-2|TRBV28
ASSSIDRGDRGYT
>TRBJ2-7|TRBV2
ASRDRGISHEQY
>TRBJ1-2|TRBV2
ASSGSRDSPGYT
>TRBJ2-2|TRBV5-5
ASSSQARGTGELF
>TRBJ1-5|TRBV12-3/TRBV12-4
ASSPSRPGGGQPQH
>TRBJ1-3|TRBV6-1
ASSEFLWGLTGNTIY
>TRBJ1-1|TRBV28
ASKAGGLWTEAF
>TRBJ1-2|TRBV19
ASSMGGLTVGYT
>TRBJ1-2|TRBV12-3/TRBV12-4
ASSASRKGYT